These 25 T cell receptor beta chains were sequenced from one sample in a study of T cells in Graves' hyperthyroidism and ophthalmopathy. TCR beta CDR3 region amplification was performed from RNA transcripts. TCR CDR3 regions were first amplified by RT-PCR with HTBI primers. MiXCR, applied by TCRdb to the multiplex PCR reads, yields one record per CDR3 protein. The table has under 350,000 distinct CDR3 sequences, around a sixth seen once. The sequencing input was blood. These receptors came from a woman aged 45-60 years with Graves' hyperthyroidism.

This chain links TRBV6-1 with TRBJ2-1, with a tentative D call TRBD2 (5 bases). The CDR3 spans 12 residues. V dropped 8 bases and J dropped 6 bases, with 11 bases sitting between them. Germline CDR1 and CDR2: MNHNS and SASEGT. The CDR3 reads CASGRSRNEQFF. The CDR3 bases are TGTGCCAGCGGGAGATCTCGCAATGAGCAGTTCTTC.

The V and J genes are TRBV20-1 and TRBJ2-2; D uncertain. V lost 0 bases to trimming and J lost 1 base, with 15 bases between them. This CDR3 has 17 residues. Germline CDR1 is DFQATT and CDR2 is SNEGSKA (reference sequence). This CDR3 reads CSARDPGPVRNTGELFF. The CDR3 coding sequence is TGCAGTGCTAGAGACCCTGGACCAGTCCGGAACACCGGGGAGCTGTTTTTT.

This clonotype was observed a few times. This rearrangement joins TRBV6-1 to TRBJ2-7, with 7 bases lining up with TRBD1. The germline CDR1 and CDR2 sequences are MNHNS and SASEGT. CDR3 size: 15 residues. V lost 7 bases and J lost 1; bases outside the gene matches: 10. For the CDR3, the DNA is TGTGCCAGCACCCCAACCGGGACAGAGTCCTACGAGCAGTACGTC. Amino acids: CASTPTGTESYEQYV.

This clonotype has only a few counts. This chain joins TRBV20-1 and TRBJ2-2; D possibly uses TRBD1 or TRBD2 (6 bases each). V dropped 2 bases and J dropped 6 bases, with 16 bases sitting between them. From germline, CDR1 is DFQATT and CDR2 SNEGSKA (reference sequence). CDR3 length: 15 residues. The CDR3 region has the DNA TGCAGTGCTAGAAGAGAAGGGGGGATGGCCGGGGAGCTGTTTTTT. Translation: CSARREGGMAGELFF.

This clonotype was recorded at least ten times. The chain links TRBV2 to TRBJ2-3, with D possibly being TRBD2 (5 bases). Trimming removed 7 bases at V and 2 bases at J, with 10 bases between. This CDR3 has 13 residues. Germline loops: CDR1 SNHLY, CDR2 FYNNEI. The CDR3 region is CASNGDYTDTQYF. The DNA for the CDR3 is TGTGCCAGCAACGGGGATTACACAGATACGCAGTATTTT.

The chain joins TRBV6-6 to TRBJ1-1; D not resolved. In germline, CDR1 is MNHNY, CDR2 SVGAGI (reference sequence). The CDR3 contains 14 residues. The V and J ends lost 2 bases and 5 bases respectively, with 12 bases between them. In DNA form, the CDR3 reads TGTGCCAGCAGTTACGCTTTGGAGCTAACTGAAGCTTTCTTT. It specifies CASSYALELTEAFF.

This clonotype was detected ten times or more. The rearrangement uses TRBV11-2 and TRBJ2-5, with 7 bases identical to TRBD1. The germline gives CDR1 SGHAT, CDR2 FQNNGV. V trimming: 5 bases; J trimming: 4 bases; junction bases outside the gene matches: 4. The CDR3 covers 13 residues. The CDR3 protein is CASSHRGVETQYF. Written as DNA, the CDR3 is TGTGCCAGCAGCCACAGGGGTGTAGAGACCCAGTACTTC.

On this clonotype: It may be a read error: a sequence one base away is much more abundant. The chain couples TRBV7-2 to TRBJ1-1; D is ambiguous. The CDR3 has 16 residues. CDR1 and CDR2 from the germline V gene are SGHTA and FQGNSA. The CDR3 sequence is CASSLFSDIRNTEASF. In DNA form, the CDR3 reads TGTGCCAGCAGCTTATTTTCCGACATCCGGAACACTGAAGCTTCCTTT.

The rearrangement joins TRBV19 to TRBJ2-6; TRBD1 aligns across 7 bases. V shed 5 bases and J 7 bases; nucleotides not matched to a gene: 8. CDR1 is LNHDA and CDR2 is SQIVND in the germline V gene (reference sequence). This CDR3 is 15 amino acids long. CDR3 in amino acids: CASSFSWDSANVLTF. CDR3 in DNA: TGTGCCAGTAGTTTTTCCTGGGACAGCGCCAACGTCCTGACTTTC. The complete variable domain, with remaining parts taken from reference TRBV19 and TRBJ2-6, reads DGGITQSPKYLFRKEGQNVTLSCEQNLNHDAMYWYRQDPGQGLRLIYYSQIVNDFQKGDIAEGYSVSREKKESFPLTVTSAQKNPTAFYLCASSFSWDSANVLTFGAGSRLTVL.

This clonotype was found many times. V and J are TRBV18 and TRBJ1-1; D is perhaps TRBD1 (5 bases). Trimming removed 0 bases from V and 4 bases from J, with 15 bases in between. Looked up from germline, CDR1 is KGHSH and CDR2 is LQKENI. The CDR3 is made up of 16 amino acids. CDR3 nucleotides: TGTGCCAGCTCACCACCGGGACGGTGGGTTGGCACTGAAGCTTTCTTT. This sequence encodes CASSPPGRWVGTEAFF.

This clonotype was observed at least ten times. J is TRBJ1-1 and V is TRBV28; D might be TRBD1 (6 bases). V was shortened by 2 bases and J by 7 bases, with 8 bases between the two germline ends. This CDR3 has 12 residues. In germline, CDR1 is MDHEN, CDR2 SYDVKM. CDR3 DNA sequence: TGTGCCAGCAGTTTACAGGGGAATGAAGCTTTCTTT. Its translation: CASSLQGNEAFF.

The chain links TRBV11-2 to TRBJ2-3; tentatively, D is TRBD2 (7 bases). This CDR3 comprises 17 residues. Between the trimmed V and J ends, which lost 6 bases and 2 bases, there was a span of 21 bases. CDR1 SGHAT and CDR2 FQNNGV come from the germline V gene. The CDR3 sequence is CASRNTGRGFSTDTQYF. The CDR3 coding sequence is TGTGCCAGCAGAAACACAGGGCGGGGGTTCTCCACAGATACGCAGTATTTT.

Concerning this clonotype itself: Possible read error: a much larger clone is one base away. CDR3 in amino acids: CASSRVSSGNTGELFF. As DNA, the CDR3 is TGTGCCAGCTCAAGGGTGTCTAGCGGGAACACCGGGGAGCTGTTTTTT. The J gene is TRBJ2-2, the V gene TRBV18; 7 bases line up with TRBD2. The V gene's germline CDR1 is KGHSH and CDR2 LQKENI. The CDR3 contains 16 residues. V was pared by 5 bases and J by 1 base, with 7 bases of the junction left unmatched.

This clonotype was detected many times. The J gene is TRBJ2-7, the V gene TRBV28, with 11 bases identical to TRBD2. CDR1 MDHEN and CDR2 SYDVKM come from the germline V gene. This CDR3 is built from 13 residues. Losses at the gene ends were 10 bases for V and 1 base for J; bases not matched to a gene: 3. The DNA of the CDR3 is TGTGCCATTAGGACTAGCGGGTCCTACGAGCAGTACTTC. This gives the protein CAIRTSGSYEQYF. The variable domain in full, completed from reference TRBV28 and TRBJ2-7, reads DVKVTQSSRYLVKRTGEKVFLECVQDMDHENMFWYRQDPGLGLRLIYFSYDVKMKEKGDIPEGYSVSREKKERFSLILESASTNQTSMYLCAIRTSGSYEQYFGPGTRLTVT.

The table lists this clonotype with many counts. This rearrangement joins TRBV6-1 to TRBJ2-7, with D maybe TRBD2 (5 bases). Per the germline V gene, CDR1 is MNHNS and CDR2 is SASEGT. The CDR3 runs 14 residues. Trimming pared 5 bases from V and 1 base from J, leaving 12 bases between. The CDR3 DNA reads as TGTGCCAGCAGTAGAGGGCTGGGGTCCTACGAGCAGTACTTC. Amino acids: CASSRGLGSYEQYF.

This clonotype was detected a few times. This rearrangement joins TRBV7-9 to TRBJ1-4; tentative D call: TRBD1 (6 bases). The V gene's germline CDR1 is SEHNR and CDR2 FQNEAQ (reference sequence). The CDR3 runs to 16 residues. The germline V and J ends were trimmed by 5 bases and 2 bases, with 15 bases remaining between them. CDR3 DNA sequence: TGTGCCAGCAGCAGTACAGGGATGGAGACTAATGAAAAACTGTTTTTT. This sequence encodes CASSSTGMETNEKLFF.

The chain uses TRBV4-1 and TRBJ1-2, with TRBD1 matching 11 bases. Germline CDR1 reads MGHRA; CDR2 reads YSYEKL. J lost 7 bases, V lost 3 bases, and 7 bases had no gene match. The CDR3 spans 15 residues. Here the CDR3 DNA reads TGCGCCAGCAGCCACCCCCTCGGACAGGGGGCTGGCTACACCTTC. Translation: CASSHPLGQGAGYTF.

This clonotype was recorded at least ten times. The chain couples TRBV6-2 or TRBV6-3 to TRBJ2-3, with D possibly TRBD1 on 7 matching bases. The CDR3 is 14 residues long. Germline lookup yields CDR1 MNHEY and CDR2 SVGEGT. V dropped 10 bases and J dropped 2 bases, with 16 bases sitting between them. CDR3 amino acids: CATQGGESTDTQYF. DNA of the CDR3: TGTGCCACCCAGGGGGGCGAATCCACAGATACGCAGTATTTT.

The chain uses TRBV6-5 and TRBJ1-6; weak D call: TRBD1 (5 bases). The V and J ends lost 2 bases and 10 bases respectively, with 9 bases between them. Germline CDR1 reads MNHEY; CDR2 reads SVGAGI. The CDR3 runs 13 residues. The CDR3 spells CASSYGGGSPLHF. CDR3 coding DNA: TGTGCCAGCAGTTACGGGGGAGGCTCACCCCTCCACTTT.

This clonotype has ten or more counts. The CDR3 sequence: CASSDRTGWIEQYF. The CDR3 nucleotides read TGTGCCAGCAGTGATCGGACAGGGTGGATCGAGCAGTACTTC. J is TRBJ2-7 and V is TRBV6-1; the match to TRBD1 covers 8 bases. CDR1 and CDR2 from the germline V gene are MNHNS and SASEGT. The V and J ends lost 3 bases and 6 bases, in that order; junction bases with no gene match: 7. The CDR3 length is 14 residues.

CDR3: CSARGDRTGLAGVSSYNEQFF. CDR3 DNA sequence: TGCAGTGCTAGAGGGGACAGAACGGGACTAGCGGGAGTAAGCTCCTACAATGAGCAGTTCTTC. This chain links TRBV20-1 with TRBJ2-1; TRBD2 aligns across 14 bases. CDR1 and CDR2 from the germline V gene are DFQATT and SNEGSKA (reference sequence). V was clipped by 1 base and J by 0 bases; unmatched bases: 14. The CDR3 totals 21 residues.

This sequence joins TRBV2 and TRBJ1-2; maybe TRBD1 (5 bases). The CDR3 runs 13 residues. The V and J ends lost 8 bases and 4 bases respectively, with 14 bases between them. From germline, CDR1 is SNHLY and CDR2 FYNNEI. CDR3 sequence (DNA): TGTGCCAGCCCTGGTAGGGGCAGCTATGGCTACACCTTC. Its protein is CASPGRGSYGYTF.

In its sample, this clonotype was seen many times. This chain links TRBV5-1 with TRBJ1-5, with 10 bases matching TRBD1. Germline-derived CDR1 and CDR2 are SGHRS and YFSETQ. The CDR3 length is 15 residues. Unmatched junction bases numbered 4, after V lost 2 bases and J lost 5 bases. CDR3 coding DNA: TGCGCCAGCAGCTTAGGGACAGGGGTATATCAGCCCCAGCATTTT. As protein: CASSLGTGVYQPQHF.

This chain links TRBV5-5 with TRBJ2-2; D unclear. V was cut by 2 bases and J by 4 bases, with 15 bases left in between. The CDR3 is 16 amino acids. Germline CDR1 is SGHKS and CDR2 is YYEKEE (reference sequence). This chain's CDR3 is CASSFSLQATTGELFF. DNA of the CDR3: TGTGCCAGCAGCTTCAGCCTACAAGCGACCACCGGGGAGCTGTTTTTT.

This clonotype was picked up a small number of times. The CDR3 loop reads CASSVGTAGSPLHF. The CDR3 DNA reads as TGTGCCAGCAGTGTCGGGACAGCGGGTTCACCCCTCCACTTT. This rearrangement joins TRBV12-3 or TRBV12-4 to TRBJ1-6; 7 bases are shared with TRBD1. After removal of 5 bases from V and 9 bases from J, the junction contained 7 bases not matched to a gene. The CDR3 loop spans 14 amino acids.